These 28 T cell receptor delta chains were sequenced from one sample in a study of γδ T cells in repeated Plasmodium falciparum infection. Gammadelta T cells were flow-sorted from PBMC into Vgamma9/Vdelta2+ and Vdelta2-negative populations for bulk analysis. TCRdb re-analyzed the multiplex PCR reads via CATT. The data show roughly 93,000 delta-chain clones, roughly 0.98% seen once. Specimen: gamma-delta T cells from blood. The receptors were sampled from a pool of human donors (malaria-infected and uninfected, not separated).

This clone has more than one count but fewer than ten. The protein TCRdb lists belongs to a much larger clone and differs from this DNA's translation at residue 16, which points to a read error; the protein shown is made from the DNA. No J gene was named, though the V gene is TRDV2. CDR3 length equals 18 residues. Germline lookup yields CDR1 GEAIGNYY and CDR2 EKD. In nucleotides, the CDR3 is TGTGCCTGTGACACCGTTTCCTCCGAAGACAGAGAGGTTGGTAAACCCATCTTT. This sequence encodes CACDTVSSEDREVGKPIF.

This clone was detected a few times. A read error is the likely source, as a far larger clone sits one nucleotide away. This sample includes further DNA sequences coding for the same CDR3. This chain joins TRDV1 and TRDJ1, with 8 bases matching TRDD3. CDR1 TSWWSYY and CDR2 QGS come from the germline V gene. Trimming removed 2 bases from V and 1 base from J; junction bases left unmatched: 33. The length of the CDR3 is 25 residues. This chain's CDR3 is CALGEIRNQPERGVLGDFPTDKLIF. As DNA, the CDR3 is TGTGCTCTTGGGGAAATTAGAAATCAGCCAGAAAGGGGCGTATTGGGGGATTTCCCCACCGATAAACTCATCTTT.

This clone was seen repeatedly, ten times or more. Additional DNA sequences in this sample encode the identical CDR3. The chain joins TRDV1 to TRDJ1; 9 bases line up with TRDD3. Trimming took 7 bases from V and 3 from J; bases not matched to a gene: 12. The CDR3 runs 16 residues. The germline V gene has CDR1 TSWWSYY and CDR2 QGS. The CDR3 DNA is TGTGCTCTTGCAATAGGGGGATACCAGCGAGCCGATAAACTCATCTTT. Protein product: CALAIGGYQRADKLIF.

Points on this clone: This is likely an artifact of a read error, given a far larger clone one base away. The sample carries other DNA sequences with the same CDR3. The J segment was not called; the V segment is TRDV2; TRDD3 was called by the table and not checked on the DNA. This CDR3 is 14 amino acids long. From germline, CDR1 is GEAIGNYY and CDR2 EKD. This CDR3 is CACGGGDTADKLIF. CDR3 DNA: TGTGCCTGTGGGGGTGGGGATACAGCCGATAAGCTCATCTTT.

This clone was detected a few times. The TCRdb protein, from a much larger clone, departs from this DNA's translation at residue 20, likely by read error; the protein shown derives from the DNA. V usage is TRDV1 and J usage is TRDJ1; a weak D match, TRDD2 (9 bases). Germline-derived CDR1 and CDR2 are TSWWSYY and QGS. The CDR3 extends over 23 amino acids. This CDR3 is CALGEPAFLRQLGGTYYTDRLIF. The CDR3 DNA reads as TGTGCTCTTGGGGAACCCGCCTTCCTACGCCAACTGGGGGGGACATACTACACCGATAGACTCATCTTT.

As to this clone: A single base is all that separates this from a far larger clone, so a read error is likely. Other DNA sequences from this sample encode an identical CDR3 as well. This chain uses TRDV1 with TRDJ1, with D perhaps matching TRDD2 (5 bases). CDR1 is TSWWSYY and CDR2 is QGS in the germline V gene. The CDR3 has 13 amino acids. Trimming took 0 bases from V and 6 from J, leaving 8 bases between them. CDR3 sequence: CALGELVSYKLIF. The CDR3 region has the DNA TGTGCTCTTGGGGAACTAGTTTCCTATAAACTCATCTTT.

In the case of this clone: TCRdb's protein, taken from a much larger clone, differs from this DNA's translation at residue 16, likely owing to a read error; the protein displayed comes from the DNA. The V gene is TRDV1, the J gene TRDJ1; D is perhaps TRDD3 (6 bases). Germline matching of the DNA provided the J gene here, since TCRdb leaves it blank. CDR1 is TSWWSYY and CDR2 is QGS in the germline V gene. The CDR3 loop spans 19 amino acids. The chain's CDR3 is CALGEIRYASGAGTDELIF. In nucleotides, the CDR3 is TGTGCTCTTGGGGAAATAAGGTACGCGTCTGGGGCGGGCACCGATGAACTCATCTTT.

This clone has just a few counts. TCRdb's listed protein matches a much larger clone and diverges from this DNA's translation at residue 11, likely through a read error; the protein shown comes from the DNA. V usage is TRDV2 and J usage is TRDJ1; 9 positions match TRDD3. Assignment of the J gene here rests on matching the DNA to germline, because TCRdb gives none. CDR1 is GEAIGNYY and CDR2 is EKD in the germline V gene. The V gene end was trimmed by 0 bases and the J gene end by 6 bases; junction bases not matched to a gene: 10. This CDR3 spans 16 amino acids. CDR3 coding DNA: TGTGCCTGTGACACCGAGTTTCTGGGGGATGGAAATAAACTCATCTTT. Its translation is CACDTEFLGDGNKLIF.

This clone came up a few times. This sequence is one base from a far larger clone and is likely a read error. Other DNA sequences from this sample encode an identical CDR3 as well. V gene TRDV1 combines with J gene TRDJ1; the match to TRDD2 covers 7 bases. Assignment of the J gene here rests on matching the DNA to germline, because TCRdb gives none. Per the germline V gene, CDR1 is TSWWSYY and CDR2 is QGS. The CDR3 loop spans 18 amino acids. After removal of 4 bases from V and 2 bases from J, the junction contained 16 bases not matched to a gene. The CDR3 DNA reads as TGTGCTCTTGGGGTTTCTTCTTTCCTACGGGGGTATACCGATAAACTCATCTTT. Protein sequence: CALGVSSFLRGYTDKLIF.

This clone was recorded a few times. The TCRdb record carries a much larger clone's protein, which differs from this DNA's translation at residue 11; a read error is the likely cause, and the protein listed here is the DNA translation. V and J are TRDV2 and TRDJ3; no clear D gene. CDR1 and CDR2 from the germline V gene are GEAIGNYY and EKD. With 0 bases removed from V and 6 bases from J, the gap between germline ends came to 17 bases. The CDR3 is 18 amino acids. This CDR3 is CACDTVTPGAKDTRQMFF. CDR3 nucleotides: TGTGCCTGTGACACCGTCACGCCAGGGGCCAAGGACACCCGACAGATGTTTTTC.

This clone came up a few times. A far bigger clonotype differs at one base, so this is likely a read error. This CDR3 is also generated by other DNA sequences in the sample. The CDR3 sequence: CACDTGGLLGDTGWDTRQMFF. DNA for the CDR3: TGTGCCTGTGACACCGGGGGACTACTGGGGGATACTGGCTGGGACACCCGACAGATGTTTTTT. A V gene of TRDV2 was called, but no J gene was assigned; the D call of TRDD3 is as the table states it, not checked on the DNA. There are 21 residues in the CDR3. CDR1 GEAIGNYY and CDR2 EKD come from the germline V gene.

The sample holds a few counts of this clone. For this DNA, TCRdb reports the protein of a much larger clone, which diverges at residue 10, most likely from a read error; the protein presented here is translated directly from the DNA. The chain joins TRDV2 to TRDJ1; tentative D call: TRDD3 (6 bases). The J gene, not given by TCRdb, was assigned here from a germline match of the nucleotide sequence. This CDR3 spans 23 amino acids. Germline CDR1 is GEAIGNYY and CDR2 is EKD. Trimming removed 1 base at V and 0 bases at J, with 35 bases between. For the CDR3, the DNA is TGTGCCTGTGACACGATTCGGGGCTCTCCCTACGAGCAGGGGGAACTACACACCGATAAACTCATCTTT. It yields the protein CACDTIRGSPYEQGELHTDKLIF.

This clone was seen ten or more times. The protein recorded in TCRdb matches a much larger clone and deviates from this DNA's translation at residue 10, suggesting a read error; the protein here is obtained by translating the DNA. CDR3 region: CAVSNTGGYCTDKLIF. The CDR3 coding sequence is TGTGCTGTGTCCAATACTGGGGGATATTGCACCGATAAACTCATCTTT. The chain uses TRAV36/DV7 and TRDJ1; 11 bases are a match to TRDD3. V lost 4 bases, J lost 1 base, and 9 bases stayed unmatched. This CDR3 spans 16 amino acids. Germline V gene lookup returns CDR1 VTNFRS and CDR2 LTSSGIE (reference sequence).

Of note for this clone: The translation of this DNA and the TCRdb protein of a much larger clone differ at residue 14, probably owing to a read error; the protein shown here is translated from the DNA. The CDR3 spells CALGTTKRGYANHIDKLIF. In DNA, the CDR3 is TGTGCTCTTGGGACTACCAAGCGGGGATACGCCAATCACATCGATAAACTCATCTTT. The chain has TRDV1 and TRDJ1, with TRDD3 matching 9 bases. The J gene was not available in TCRdb and was assigned here by matching the DNA to germline segments. CDR1 is TSWWSYY and CDR2 is QGS in the germline V gene. This CDR3 comprises 19 residues. After removal of 5 bases from V and 4 bases from J, the junction contained 20 bases not matched to a gene.

This clone was seen at least ten times. The junction shows a germline mismatch at one end, possibly a read error. V is TRDV1 and J is TRDJ1; 13 nucleotides match TRDD3. Per germline, CDR1 TSWWSYY and CDR2 QGS. The CDR3 contains 21 residues. The CDR3 DNA reads TGTGCTCTTGGGGACACCTACGCGCCCTACTGGGGGATACGCGTCACCCATAAACTCATCTTT. Protein: CALGDTYAPYWGIRVTHKLIF.

In this sample, this clone turned up many times. TCRdb's protein for this DNA is that of a much larger clone and differs from the translation at residue 11, likely a read error; the protein shown is the DNA translation. This chain uses TRDV2 with TRDJ1; 8 nucleotides match TRDD3. Germline CDR1 is GEAIGNYY and CDR2 is EKD. This CDR3 is 15 amino acids long. This CDR3 reads CACDALLGGTGKLIF. The CDR3 nucleotides are TGTGCCTGTGACGCCTTACTGGGGGGGACCGGTAAACTCATCTTT.

A remark on this clone: This likely stems from a read error, as it lies one base from a far larger clone. This sample also contains other DNA sequences that code for the same CDR3. CDR3 DNA sequence: TGTGCTCTTGGGGGTAGCGTCTGCGAGGGTGATAAACTCATCTTT. Protein: CALGGSVCEGDKLIF. The rearrangement joins TRDV1 to TRDJ1; D unclear. CDR1 and CDR2 from the germline V gene are TSWWSYY and QGS. Trimming pared 4 bases from V and 5 bases from J, leaving 17 bases between. The CDR3 sequence is 15 residues long.

Turning to this clone: Since a far larger clone is one base different, this is likely a read error. The same CDR3 can be traced to other DNA sequences in this sample. The chain combines TRDV2 with TRDJ2; D is unresolved. Assignment of the J gene here rests on matching the DNA to germline, because TCRdb gives none. Trimming pared 2 bases from V and 7 bases from J, leaving 22 bases between. Germline V CDR1 and CDR2: GEAIGNYY, EKD. The CDR3 is 17 amino acids. CDR3 sequence: CACDKVGDPSRKAQLFF. CDR3 nucleotides: TGTGCCTGTGACAAGGTTGGTGACCCAAGTAGGAAAGCACAACTCTTCTTT.

A remark on this clone: TCRdb pairs this DNA with a much larger clone's protein that differs at residue 19, likely a read error; the protein shown was translated from the DNA. In nucleotides, the CDR3 is TGTGCCTGTGACACCGTAGAACTACTGGGGGATACAAATCCGGACACCGATAAACCCATCTTT. It codes for CACDTVELLGDTNPDTDKPIF. The V gene call is TRDV2, and the J gene call is absent; the table's D call, TRDD3, was not checked against the DNA. Germline CDR1 GEAIGNYY, CDR2 EKD. This CDR3 region has 21 residues.

To note about this clone: Its ends do not fully match the called genes, so a read error is possible. This rearrangement joins TRDV3 to TRDJ1; D ambiguous. No J gene was available from TCRdb, and it was assigned here by a germline match of the DNA. Germline V gene sequence: CDR1 TVYSNPD, CDR2 GDNSRS (reference sequence). CDR3 length: 14 residues. CDR3 region: CSACLIAYTDKLIF. The CDR3 nucleotides are TGCTCCGCGTGTCTCATAGCATACACCGATAAACTCATCTTT.

This clone was recorded a few times. This DNA's translation and the protein TCRdb lists, from a much larger clone, do not match at residue 17, likely due to a read error; the protein shown is translated from the DNA. The chain links TRDV1 to TRDJ4; the match to TRDD3 covers 13 bases. The J gene, absent from TCRdb, was called here by matching the DNA to germline. CDR1 and CDR2 from the germline V gene are TSWWSYY and QGS. The V segment lost 1 base and the J segment 0 bases; nucleotides outside the gene matches: 20. The CDR3 totals 22 residues. CDR3 protein: CALGEHEEHWGIRGNTSRPLIF. Here the CDR3 DNA reads TGTGCTCTTGGGGAACATGAAGAACACTGGGGGATACGAGGCAATACTTCCAGACCCCTGATCTTT.

Details on this clone: TCRdb lists the protein of a much larger clone for this DNA, which differs at residue 9, so this is likely a read error; the protein given here is translated from the DNA itself. The V gene is TRDV2, the J gene TRDJ1; 7 bases agree with TRDD3. The V segment lost 2 bases and the J segment 0 bases; nucleotides outside the gene matches: 8. The germline gives CDR1 GEAIGNYY, CDR2 EKD. This CDR3 has 16 amino acids. The CDR3 loop reads CACDRVLGPYTDKLIF. For the CDR3, the DNA is TGTGCCTGTGACAGAGTACTGGGGCCCTACACCGATAAACTCATCTTT.

As for this clone: The protein TCRdb lists belongs to a much larger clone and differs from this DNA's translation at residue 13, which points to a read error; the protein shown is made from the DNA. The CDR3 DNA sequence: TGTGCTCTTGGGGAACTCGGGATCCCTACCGAATTAAGAAGGAGTAAACTCATCTTT. It specifies CALGELGIPTELRRSKLIF. This sequence joins TRDV1 and TRDJ1; the D gene could be TRDD2 or TRDD3 (5 bases each). The J gene comes from matching the DNA to germline here; TCRdb lacks it. CDR1 and CDR2 (germline): TSWWSYY, QGS. This CDR3 spans 19 amino acids. Trimming took 0 bases from V and 7 from J, leaving 27 bases between them.

This clone was observed a few times. TCRdb attributes to this sequence the protein of a much larger clone, which differs from the DNA translation at residue 5; a read error is likely, and the protein displayed is translated from the DNA. This chain connects TRDV2 to TRDJ1; 12 nucleotides match TRDD3. This CDR3 has 21 amino acids. Germline V CDR1 and CDR2: GEAIGNYY, EKD. V lost 3 bases and J lost 0; bases outside the gene matches: 19. The CDR3 nucleotides read TGTGCCTGTGACGCCCGGAACACTTCCTACCTGGGGGATACGTACACCGATAAACTCATCTTT. Protein product: CACDARNTSYLGDTYTDKLIF.

The table lists this clone with a few counts. The TCRdb protein, from a much larger clone, departs from this DNA's translation at residue 13, likely by read error; the protein shown derives from the DNA. The chain joins TRDV1 to TRDJ1; maybe TRDD3 (5 bases). TCRdb offers no J gene call, so here the DNA was matched to germline to obtain one. Germline lookup yields CDR1 TSWWSYY and CDR2 QGS. The CDR3 covers 19 residues. Trimming removed 0 bases at V and 5 bases at J, with 25 bases between. The CDR3 sequence: CALGELGGTESYHWDKLIF. CDR3 nucleotides: TGTGCTCTTGGGGAACTAGGGGGTACAGAGTCTTACCATTGGGATAAACTCATCTTT.

In regard to this clone: TCRdb lists the protein of a much larger clone for this DNA, which differs at residue 7, so this is likely a read error; the protein given here is translated from the DNA itself. The rearrangement uses TRDV1 and TRDJ1; D might be TRDD3 (5 bases). The CDR3 sequence is 16 residues long. With 8 bases removed from V and 2 bases from J, the gap between germline ends came to 21 bases. Germline V gene lookup returns CDR1 TSWWSYY and CDR2 QGS. The CDR3 loop reads CALIPPRYWRTDKLIF. In DNA form, the CDR3 reads TGTGCTCTTATACCTCCCCGGTACTGGAGGACCGATAAACTCATCTTT.

This clone was detected only a few times. This likely reflects a read error, since a far larger clone is one base away. The same CDR3 is also encoded by other DNA sequences in this sample. The chain joins TRDV1 to TRDJ1, with 8 bases that match TRDD3. TCRdb supplies no J gene; here it was assigned by aligning the nucleotide sequence to germline. The CDR3 length is 20 residues. The germline CDR1 and CDR2 sequences are TSWWSYY and QGS. The CDR3 sequence: CALGGSTFPVLLGDTDKLIF. In nucleotides, the CDR3 is TGTGCCTTAGGGGGCTCGACTTTCCCCGTACTGTTGGGGGATACCGATAAACTCATCTTT.

This clone turned up a few times. TCRdb's entry gives the protein of a much larger clone, which mismatches this DNA's translation at residue 11, likely from a read error; the protein reported here is translated from the DNA. The chain recombines TRDV1 with TRDJ1, with 13 bases matching TRDD3. CDR3 size: 24 residues. The ends lost 1 base at V and 3 bases at J; junction bases unmatched: 26. Germline values: CDR1 TSWWSYY, CDR2 QGS. Here the CDR3 DNA reads TGTGCTCTTGGGGAACCTCTTTCGCCCAACCTCCTACTGGGGGATACGCGGCGGTCCGATAAACTCATCTTT. It yields the protein CALGEPLSPNLLLGDTRRSDKLIF.